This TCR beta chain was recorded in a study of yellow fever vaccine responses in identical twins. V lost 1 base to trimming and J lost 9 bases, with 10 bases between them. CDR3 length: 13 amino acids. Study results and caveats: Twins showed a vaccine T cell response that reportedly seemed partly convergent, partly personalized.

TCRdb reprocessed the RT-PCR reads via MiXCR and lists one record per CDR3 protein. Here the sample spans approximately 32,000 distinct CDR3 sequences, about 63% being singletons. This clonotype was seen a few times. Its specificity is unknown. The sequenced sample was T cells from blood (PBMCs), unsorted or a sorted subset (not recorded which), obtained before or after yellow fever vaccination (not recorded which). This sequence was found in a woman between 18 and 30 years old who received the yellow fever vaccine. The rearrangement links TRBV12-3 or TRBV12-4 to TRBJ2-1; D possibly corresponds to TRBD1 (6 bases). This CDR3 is CASSLGQASEQFF. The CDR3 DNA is TGTGCCAGCAGTTTAGGACAGGCTAGTGAGCAGTTCTTC.